The clone carrying this T cell receptor (beta chain) was detected only a few times. This sample is part of a study of cytomegalovirus exposure and HLA in healthy donors. The V and J ends lost 8 bases and 3 bases respectively, with 13 bases between them. In germline, CDR1 is SGHTA, CDR2 FQGTGA. CDR3 size: 13 residues. It was with 60 Vbeta and 13 Jbeta primers that the PCR ran. Clones were sequenced by immunoSEQ multiplex PCR, and TCRdb holds only the in-frame ones, with some missing. Here the sample spans roughly 190,000 clones, about three quarters being singletons. The sequenced sample was PBMCs. This clonotype was sampled from a woman aged 40-49 years in good health and CMV-seronegative. The rearrangement uses TRBV7-3 and TRBJ1-1; D gene unclear. This CDR3 is CASRLTGDTEAFF. CDR3 coding DNA: TGTGCCAGCCGGCTGACGGGTGACACTGAAGCTTTCTTT.